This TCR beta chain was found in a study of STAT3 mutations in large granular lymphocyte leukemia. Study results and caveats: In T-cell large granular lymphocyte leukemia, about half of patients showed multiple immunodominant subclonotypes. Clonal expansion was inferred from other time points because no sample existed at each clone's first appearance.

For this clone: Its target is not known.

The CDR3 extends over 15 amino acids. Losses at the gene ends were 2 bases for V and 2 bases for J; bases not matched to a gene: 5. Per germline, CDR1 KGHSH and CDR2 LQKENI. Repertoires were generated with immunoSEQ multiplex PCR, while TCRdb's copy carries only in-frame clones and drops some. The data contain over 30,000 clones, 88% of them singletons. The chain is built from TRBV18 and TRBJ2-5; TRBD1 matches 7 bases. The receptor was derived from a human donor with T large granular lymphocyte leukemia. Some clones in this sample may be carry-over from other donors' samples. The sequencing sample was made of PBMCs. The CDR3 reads CASSPSGGQQETQYF. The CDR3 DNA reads TGTGCCAGCTCACCATCAGGGGGACAGCAAGAGACCCAGTACTTC.